This record covers a single TCR beta chain. In this sample, this clone turned up a few times. Its antigen is not yet known. One base away there is no much larger clone; base qualities are not given. The germline V gene encodes CDR1 MRHNA and CDR2 SNTAGT. The junction carries 11 bases between V and J, which are trimmed by 5 bases and 0 bases respectively. The CDR3 has 15 amino acids, counting the end cysteine and phenylalanine. Here the CDR3 DNA is all that survives: 45 bases in frame from base 1. The donors were healthy, HIV-negative adults with no recently reported acute infections or vaccinations. All donors were Caucasian adults living in Nashville, Tennessee, USA. CD4+ T cells were enriched by magnetic negative selection; naive cells were then positively selected on CD45RA, and the negative fraction formed the memory subset. Blood was obtained by leukapheresis, after which PBMCs were separated by Ficoll-Histopaque density gradient centrifugation and cryopreserved in liquid nitrogen vapor phase. Purity and quantity of every magnetically sorted T cell population were checked by analytical flow cytometry. Genomic DNA was isolated from every sorted fraction and measured by UV absorbance on a Nanodrop 2000c.

The entry originates in a study of shared clonotypes between healthy human individuals (dated by TCRdb to the early 2020s). With regard to the full study: Three men and a couple of women, aged 18 to 49 years, made up the cohort. For each donor, CD4 naive and CD4 memory were each given three plates, CD8 naive was given two plates, and CD8 memory was given one plate. To estimate repertoire size and how much clonotype sharing occurs between individuals, the study deeply sequenced the blood TCR repertoires of several healthy adults. To increase sequencing depth and limit assay-specific biases, different laboratories used diverse techniques to prepare libraries and sequence TCR repertoires. Each donor's leukapheresis produced roughly between roughly 0.85 and 10 billion PBMCs.

Using the deep immunoSEQ assay, TCR CDR3 regions were amplified from genomic DNA by multiplex PCR. Genomic DNA extracted from each cell subset was distributed evenly over all wells of several immunoSEQ 96-well plates, and each plate served as one replicate. For sorted subsets, each replicate PCR was loaded with around 200 ng genomic DNA, equivalent to approximately 27,000 T cell genomes. Purified libraries were quantified with a Qubit 3.0 fluorometer, sized on a Bioanalyzer 2100, and re-quantified with the KAPA Library Quantification kit. Each immunoSEQ 96-well plate was sequenced on its own single-read 150-cycle Illumina NextSeq 550 flow cell. The authors' pipeline ran thus. Because only junctional sequences without quality scores were contained in the immunoSEQ output, filtering matching that applied to full-length reads could not be performed. To assign V/J genes and CDR3, sequences were annotated against IMGT germline references using PyIR, a Python wrapper for IgBLAST v1.9. Reads were removed for weak V/J assignments (E-value above 1e-6), missing CDR3, stop codons, out-of-frame junctions, or ambiguous translated residues. V3J clonotypes were defined as sequences sharing the same inferred V gene, J gene, and CDR3 amino acid sequence. Percentage overlap between repertoires was computed as shared unique clonotypes divided by the size of the smaller repertoire. Richness of each repertoire was evaluated using RTK rarefaction, the Chao1 estimator, and Recon v2.1 estimates of unobserved clonotypes. Generation probabilities were computed with OLGA for all TCRbeta clonotypes obtained by the gDNA method from a handful of donors. TCRdb re-hosts the immuneACCESS table, in-frame sequences only. Its copies lack some clones; in the studies checked, an unresolved V gene accounts for under half of them, and the cause for the rest is not known. The DNA gave D and trimming, while V, J and clone size come from that table. A total of 330,000 or so clones appear in this sample, more than 60% of them only once. Less than 11% of the sample goes to the ten largest clones.

Overall results and qualifications from the work: Only blood was sampled, and tissue TCR repertoires likely differ from those in blood. About 5% of naive CD4, roughly 3.5% of naive CD8, approximately 2% of memory CD4, and around 0.4% of memory CD8 clonotypes were shared across several donors. Incomplete sequencing was indicated by rarefaction of sorted-subset datasets, despite the large sequencing depth. Because the study included a small number of donors, the genetic and exposure-history diversity represented was limited. Pairwise subsampling indicated that sequencing depth was expected to affect the degree of clonotype sharing among donors. Compared with non-shared clonotypes, the clonotypes found in all four sorted-subset donors had higher generation probabilities. Naive subsets generally had larger estimated clonotype richness than memory subsets.

The sequenced sample was memory CD4+ T cells sorted from blood. The cell subset or site label here, explained by the study, means: CD45RA-negative fraction. The TCR sequence derives from a man aged 30 to 45 in good health. The chain is assembled from TRBV6-4 and TRBJ2-1; TRBD1 might be the D gene, on 5 matching bases. The CDR3 sequence is CASSSTVSSYNEQFF. The nucleotide sequence is TGTGCCAGCAGTTCGACAGTTAGCTCCTACAATGAGCAGTTCTTC.